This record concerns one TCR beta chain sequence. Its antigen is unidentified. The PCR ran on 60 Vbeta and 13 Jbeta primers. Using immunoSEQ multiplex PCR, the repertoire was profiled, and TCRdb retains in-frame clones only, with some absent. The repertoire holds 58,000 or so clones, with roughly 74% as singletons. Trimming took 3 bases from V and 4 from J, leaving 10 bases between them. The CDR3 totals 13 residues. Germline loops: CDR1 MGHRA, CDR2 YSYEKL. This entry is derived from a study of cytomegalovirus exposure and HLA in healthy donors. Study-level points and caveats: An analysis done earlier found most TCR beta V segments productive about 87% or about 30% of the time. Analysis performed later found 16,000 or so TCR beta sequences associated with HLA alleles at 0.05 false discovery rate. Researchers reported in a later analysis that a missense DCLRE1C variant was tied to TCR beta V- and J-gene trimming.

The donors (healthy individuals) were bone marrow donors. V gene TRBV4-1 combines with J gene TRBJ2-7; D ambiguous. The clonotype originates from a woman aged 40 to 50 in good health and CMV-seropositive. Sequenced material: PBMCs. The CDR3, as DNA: TGCGCCAGCAGCCAGGCCGACTTGTACGAGCAGTACTTC. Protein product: CASSQADLYEQYF.